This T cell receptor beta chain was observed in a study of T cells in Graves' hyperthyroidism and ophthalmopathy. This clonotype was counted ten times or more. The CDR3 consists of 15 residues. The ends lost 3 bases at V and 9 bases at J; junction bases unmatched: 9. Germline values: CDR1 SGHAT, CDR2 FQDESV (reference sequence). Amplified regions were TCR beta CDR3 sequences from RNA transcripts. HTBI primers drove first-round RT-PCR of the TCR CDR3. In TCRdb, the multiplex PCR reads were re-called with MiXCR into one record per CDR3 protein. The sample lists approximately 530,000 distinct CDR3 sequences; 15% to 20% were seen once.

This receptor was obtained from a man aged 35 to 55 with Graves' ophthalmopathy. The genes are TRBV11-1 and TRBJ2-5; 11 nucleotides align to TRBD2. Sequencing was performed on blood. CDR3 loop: CASSFSGGAYVAQYF. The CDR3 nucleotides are TGTGCCAGCAGCTTTAGCGGGGGGGCGTACGTGGCCCAGTACTTC.